The clone carrying this T cell receptor (beta chain) was counted a single time. A read error may produce the germline difference seen at one junction end. This record belongs to a study of cytomegalovirus exposure and HLA in healthy donors. PCR primers comprised 60 Vbeta and 13 Jbeta primers. Sequencing was performed with immunoSEQ multiplex PCR; in TCRdb, only in-frame clones are kept and a portion is missing. The table has about 140,000 clones, approximately 80% seen once. Sequencing was performed on PBMCs. The source of this sequence is a woman aged 40 to 50 in good health and CMV-seronegative.

CDR3: CSSSSVGANVLTF. CDR3 coding DNA: TGTTCCAGCAGCTCCGTGGGGGCCAACGTCCTGACTTTC. This sequence joins TRBV7-9 and TRBJ2-6; no definite D call. The CDR3 is made up of 13 amino acids. CDR1 is SEHNR and CDR2 is FQNEAQ in the germline V gene (reference sequence).